Each of the 22 T cell receptor beta chains below was sequenced from the same sample in a study of identical twins. TCRdb processed the 5' RACE reads anew with MiXCR; each CDR3 protein has one entry. The sample consists of some 500,000 distinct CDR3 sequences, approximately 14% of them appearing once. This sample also appeared in a second study, on yellow fever vaccine responses in identical twins.

Material: CD4+ T cells sorted from blood. Source of these receptors: a woman in her late teens or twenties in good health.

This clonotype was counted a few times. V is TRBV6-2 or TRBV6-3 and J is TRBJ1-1; D is perhaps TRBD1 (5 bases). Trimming pared 1 base from V and 1 base from J, leaving 22 bases between. CDR1 and CDR2 from the germline V gene are MNHEY and SVGEGT. This CDR3 comprises 19 residues. The CDR3 spells CASSYYPRRWQDTNTEAFF. CDR3 sequence (DNA): TGTGCCAGCAGTTACTACCCTCGCAGGTGGCAGGACACGAACACTGAAGCTTTCTTT.

The chain employs TRBV5-6 and TRBJ2-7; D is uncertain. Trimming stripped 4 bases from V and 2 bases from J, with 25 bases between. CDR1 is SGHDT, CDR2 YYEEEE, per germline. The CDR3 consists of 18 residues. CDR3 residues: CASSPRLSRLARTYEQYF. The CDR3, as DNA: TGTGCCAGCAGCCCCCGGCTTAGCCGGCTCGCCAGGACCTACGAGCAGTACTTC.

This clonotype was detected only a few times. This chain connects TRBV28 to TRBJ2-1; tentatively, D is TRBD2 (5 bases). There are 14 residues in the CDR3. V was clipped by 7 bases and J by 4 bases, with 14 bases between them. Germline-derived CDR1 and CDR2 are MDHEN and SYDVKM. CDR3 DNA sequence: TGTGCCAGCAATGCGCTAACGGGGTACAATGAGCAGTTCTTC. It yields the protein CASNALTGYNEQFF.

The chain links TRBV5-1 to TRBJ1-2, with 10 bases lining up with TRBD1. CDR3 length equals 15 residues. Germline values: CDR1 SGHRS, CDR2 YFSETQ. V was clipped by 4 bases and J by 7 bases; unmatched bases: 10. The CDR3 spells CASSRKTGGFLGYTF. CDR3 coding DNA: TGCGCCAGCAGCCGTAAGACAGGGGGCTTTCTTGGCTACACCTTC.

This clonotype was counted at least ten times. This chain connects TRBV5-1 to TRBJ1-1; 8 bases line up with TRBD1. The germline V gene encodes CDR1 SGHRS and CDR2 YFSETQ. The CDR3 is made up of 14 amino acids. V lost 0 bases to trimming and J lost 4 bases; unmatched junction nucleotides: 2. The CDR3 here is CASSLVTGGTEAFF. In nucleotides, the CDR3 is TGCGCCAGCAGCTTGGTTACAGGGGGCACTGAAGCTTTCTTT.

This clonotype showed up many times. A read error may produce the germline difference seen at one junction end. This chain links TRBV7-7 with TRBJ2-1; the match to TRBD2 covers 8 bases. The CDR3 has 15 residues. The germline CDR1 and CDR2 sequences are SSHAT and FNYEAQ (reference sequence). The CDR3 region is CASSEGLGGNNEQFF. The CDR3 nucleotides read TGTGCTAGCAGCGAGGGACTAGGTGGAAACAATGAGCAGTTCTTC.

The V call is TRBV4-1, the J call TRBJ1-1; D uncertain. V lost 6 bases and J lost 5, with 19 bases in between. CDR3 size: 15 residues. Germline lookup yields CDR1 MGHRA and CDR2 YSYEKL. The CDR3 is CASRHFPGLGTEAFF. Written as DNA, the CDR3 is TGCGCCAGCAGACATTTTCCGGGTCTCGGGACTGAAGCTTTCTTT.

The chain carries TRBV5-1 and TRBJ2-2; D is unresolved. Germline V CDR1 and CDR2: SGHRS, YFSETQ. Trimming pared 1 base from V and 5 bases from J, leaving 9 bases between. The CDR3 is 14 residues long. In DNA, the CDR3 is TGCGCCAGCAGCTTGACAATCCGTACCGGGGAGCTGTTTTTT. This codes for CASSLTIRTGELFF. Drawing the rest from reference TRBV5-1 and TRBJ2-2, the complete variable domain is KAGVTQTPRYLIKTRGQQVTLSCSPISGHRSVSWYQQTPGQGLQFLFEYFSETQRNKGNFPGRFSGRQFSNSRSEMNVSTLELGDSALYLCASSLTIRTGELFFGEGSRLTVL.

The chain joins TRBV28 to TRBJ1-1; unclear D gene. The V gene lost 10 bases and the J gene lost 2 bases, with 14 bases spanning the gap. Germline V CDR1 and CDR2: MDHEN, SYDVKM. The CDR3 has 13 amino acids. CDR3 in DNA: TGTGCCACCCGACGGCCCAGTAACACTGAAGCTTTCTTT. Translated, it gives CATRRPSNTEAFF.

The J gene is TRBJ2-3, the V gene TRBV7-3, with 11 positions matching TRBD2. CDR3 size: 16 residues. The V and J ends lost 6 bases and 0 bases, in that order; junction bases with no gene match: 5. In germline, CDR1 is SGHTA, CDR2 FQGTGA. The DNA of the CDR3 is TGTGCCAGCAGTCGGACTAGCGGGCATAGCACAGATACGCAGTATTTT. This sequence encodes CASSRTSGHSTDTQYF.

The J gene is TRBJ2-3, the V gene TRBV28; 11 nucleotides match TRBD2. This CDR3 has 16 residues. CDR1 is MDHEN and CDR2 is SYDVKM in the germline V gene. The J segment lost 5 bases and the V segment lost 3 bases, leaving 7 bases of the junction unmatched. CDR3 loop: CASSLVPSGRIDTQYF. DNA of the CDR3: TGTGCCAGCAGTTTGGTACCTAGCGGGAGGATAGATACGCAGTATTTT.

A few counts support this clonotype. CDR3 amino acids: CASSWTNYEQYF. CDR3 bases: TGTGCCAGCAGCTGGACTAACTACGAGCAGTACTTC. The rearrangement joins TRBV7-9 to TRBJ2-7; possibly TRBD2 for D (6 bases). V lost 4 bases to trimming and J lost 3 bases, with 7 bases between them. This CDR3 comprises 12 residues. Germline V gives CDR1 SEHNR, CDR2 FQNEAQ (reference sequence).

This clonotype was recorded at least ten times. The CDR3, as DNA: TGTGCCACCCTTGAGTCAGGAAGCAATGAGCAGTTCTTC. It codes for CATLESGSNEQFF. V usage is TRBV24-1 and J usage is TRBJ2-1, with D uncertain. Trimming stripped 9 bases from V and 6 bases from J, with 14 bases between. The CDR3 contains 13 residues. The germline CDR1 and CDR2 sequences are KGHDR and SFDVKD.

The chain joins TRBV5-1 to TRBJ2-1; 9 bases agree with TRBD1. The CDR3 covers 17 residues. V was pared by 3 bases and J by 0 bases, with 7 bases of the junction left unmatched. The germline CDR1 and CDR2 sequences are SGHRS and YFSETQ. CDR3: CASSYSPGQGSYNEQFF. CDR3 DNA sequence: TGCGCCAGCAGCTATTCGCCGGGACAGGGCTCCTACAATGAGCAGTTCTTC.

This clonotype has a handful of counts. The chain employs TRBV30 and TRBJ2-3; no clear D. The V end lost 6 bases, the J end lost 9 bases, and 10 bases lay between the germline ends. This CDR3 is built from 10 residues. Per germline, CDR1 GTSNPN and CDR2 SVGIG (reference sequence). CDR3 region: CACIFVTQYF. The CDR3 nucleotides are TGTGCCTGCATATTCGTAACGCAGTATTTT.

This chain links TRBV4-2 with TRBJ1-2; D unresolved. CDR3 length: 14 residues. Germline lookup yields CDR1 LGHNA and CDR2 YNFKEQ. Trimming took off 1 base at V and 9 bases at J, with 15 bases between the two ends. This chain's CDR3 is CASSQGEKEMSYTF. CDR3 bases: TGTGCCAGCAGCCAAGGGGAAAAAGAGATGAGCTACACCTTC.

This clonotype was counted at least ten times. The chain employs TRBV24-1 and TRBJ2-1; D perhaps matches TRBD2 (6 bases). This CDR3 is 17 amino acids long. Germline V gene lookup returns CDR1 KGHDR and CDR2 SFDVKD. V dropped 6 bases and J dropped 5 bases, with 22 bases sitting between them. The CDR3 loop is CATSIPLWEAHHNEQFF. As DNA, the CDR3 is TGTGCCACCAGTATCCCCCTCTGGGAGGCACATCACAATGAGCAGTTCTTC.

V is TRBV29-1 and J is TRBJ2-3, with 8 bases identical to TRBD1. In germline, CDR1 is SQVTM, CDR2 ANQGSEA. This CDR3 region has 16 residues. J lost 2 bases, V lost 3 bases, and 10 bases had no gene match. CDR3 sequence reads: CSVDSAGQGTTDTQYF. Here the CDR3 DNA reads TGCAGCGTTGATTCCGCTGGACAGGGTACCACAGATACGCAGTATTTT.

The CDR3 sequence: CASATGMDTQYF. CDR3 coding DNA: TGCGCCAGCGCCACGGGGATGGATACGCAGTATTTT. The chain is built from TRBV5-1 and TRBJ2-3, with D possibly being TRBD2 (5 bases). The V and J ends lost 7 bases and 6 bases respectively, with 12 bases between them. The CDR3 extends over 12 amino acids. In germline, CDR1 is SGHRS, CDR2 YFSETQ.

V is TRBV27 and J is TRBJ2-5; 10 bases align to TRBD2. The V and J ends lost 1 base and 3 bases, in that order; junction bases with no gene match: 5. CDR1 MNHEY and CDR2 SMNVEV come from the germline V gene (reference sequence). CDR3 length: 16 residues. The CDR3 is CASSLYPSGGEETQYF. The CDR3 DNA reads as TGTGCCAGCAGTTTATATCCTAGCGGGGGTGAAGAGACCCAGTACTTC.

This clonotype has just a few counts. The rearrangement joins TRBV11-2 to TRBJ2-1; 14 nucleotides match TRBD2. CDR3 length: 17 amino acids. CDR1 is SGHAT, CDR2 FQNNGV, per germline. The trim removed 4 bases at V and 2 bases at J, leaving 4 bases unmatched. The CDR3, as DNA: TGTGCCAGCAGCTCGGGGACTAGCGGGGGCCCCTACAATGAGCAGTTCTTC. It yields the protein CASSSGTSGGPYNEQFF.

This clonotype was observed a few times. The chain couples TRBV3-1 to TRBJ1-6; D gene uncertain. V lost 0 bases to trimming and J lost 9 bases, with 12 bases between them. CDR1 is LGHDT and CDR2 is YNNKEL in the germline V gene (reference sequence). The CDR3 is 15 residues long. The CDR3 sequence is CASSQDRGRGSPLHF. The CDR3, as DNA: TGTGCCAGCAGCCAAGATCGCGGGCGTGGTTCACCCCTCCACTTT.